This TCR beta chain is from a study of sequential checkpoint blockade in melanoma. The treatment: randomized to nivolumab then ipilimumab (arm A) or the reverse (arm B). The V gene lost 3 bases and the J gene lost 7 bases, with 12 bases spanning the gap. Germline assignment: CDR1 KGHSH and CDR2 LQKENI. This CDR3 has 13 amino acids. Method: immunoSEQ multiplex PCR; TCRdb's copy keeps in-frame clones and lacks some. Found here are about 4,900 clones, roughly a third of them singletons; the top ten hold approximately 12%. The chain joins TRBV18 to TRBJ1-2; a weak D match, TRBD1 (6 bases). The sequenced sample was tumor tissue (inferred from file names), obtained from a patient given nivolumab and ipilimumab in sequence. This clonotype was obtained from a human donor with melanoma. CDR3 sequence (DNA): TGTGCCAGCTCACCGTACAGGGAAAGTGGCTACACCTTC. It codes for CASSPYRESGYTF.